Following are 18 T cell receptor beta chains from one sample sequenced in a study of blood T cell repertoires in COVID-19. The method was immunoSEQ multiplex PCR; TCRdb's version includes in-frame clones alone and lacks a portion of them. The sample has tens of thousands of clones; approximately 88% are singletons. Material for sequencing was peripheral blood. Source of these receptors: a human donor in a cohort sampled during active COVID-19.

The V gene is TRBV5-1, the J gene TRBJ2-1; TRBD1 agrees at 8 bases. Losses at the gene ends were 3 bases for V and 3 bases for J; bases not matched to a gene: 5. Germline V gives CDR1 SGHRS, CDR2 YFSETQ. The CDR3 covers 15 residues. Written as DNA, the CDR3 is TGCGCCAGCAGCTCGGTCGGACAGGGCTACAATGAGCAGTTCTTC. Encoded protein: CASSSVGQGYNEQFF.

In this sample, this clone turned up a few times. The chain links TRBV4-2 to TRBJ1-1; TRBD1 is a possible D gene (6 bases). From germline, CDR1 is LGHNA and CDR2 YNFKEQ. With 0 bases removed from V and 1 base from J, the gap between germline ends came to 9 bases. CDR3 length equals 15 residues. The CDR3 spells CASSQDAGANTEAFF. The DNA of the CDR3 is TGTGCCAGCAGCCAAGACGCAGGGGCGAACACTGAAGCTTTCTTT.

The genes are TRBV27 and TRBJ2-3; 7 nucleotides line up with TRBD2. The CDR3 runs to 15 residues. The junction had 8 bases not matched to a gene; V was cut back by 6 bases and J by 2 bases. The germline V gene has CDR1 MNHEY and CDR2 SMNVEV (reference sequence). For the CDR3, the DNA is TGTGCCAGCAGATGGTCTAGCGGACCCACAGATACGCAGTATTTT. Its protein product is CASRWSSGPTDTQYF.

In its sample, this clone was seen once. The gene calls are TRBV29-1 and TRBJ1-1, with TRBD1 matching 9 bases. Trimming took 5 bases from V and 11 from J; bases not matched to a gene: 9. CDR1 and CDR2 (germline): SQVTM, ANQGSEA. This CDR3 contains 12 residues. CDR3 DNA: TGCAGCGTTTTTTCGGGACAGGGTTACGCTTTCTTT. Translation: CSVFSGQGYAFF.

This clone was seen more than once but under ten times. This chain uses TRBV2 with TRBJ1-4, with D unresolved. The CDR3 consists of 15 residues. Per germline, CDR1 SNHLY and CDR2 FYNNEI. Between the trimmed V and J ends, which lost 7 bases and 5 bases, there was a span of 17 bases. The DNA for the CDR3 is TGTGCCAGCAAGTTGCGGAGTTTAGGCAATGAAAAACTGTTTTTT. Protein sequence: CASKLRSLGNEKLFF.

The V and J genes are TRBV11-3 and TRBJ2-5, with D perhaps TRBD1 (6 bases). The CDR3 sequence is 14 residues long. Germline V gene lookup returns CDR1 SGHNT and CDR2 YENEEA. V lost 3 bases, J lost 2 bases, and 10 bases lay in between. In nucleotides, the CDR3 is TGTGCCAGCAGCTTCCTGGACAGACAAGAGACCCAGTACTTC. Translation: CASSFLDRQETQYF.

V and J are TRBV12-3 or TRBV12-4 and TRBJ2-1; no clear D. This CDR3 has 11 residues. V was trimmed by 6 bases and J by 8 bases, leaving 8 bases between them. CDR3 DNA sequence: TGTGCCAGCAGGCTACGGGATGAGCAGTTCTTC. It specifies CASRLRDEQFF.

This rearrangement joins TRBV4-3 to TRBJ1-2, with D tentatively TRBD1 (5 bases). V gave up 0 bases and J gave up 3 bases, with 11 bases separating them. This CDR3 is built from 15 residues. The germline gives CDR1 LGHNA, CDR2 YSLEER. The CDR3 region is CASSQDLTGDYGYTF. CDR3 coding DNA: TGCGCCAGCAGCCAAGATCTTACGGGGGACTATGGCTACACCTTC.

The CDR3 region is CASSEMGPDTQYF. For the CDR3, the DNA is TGTGCCAGCAGTGAAATGGGGCCAGATACGCAGTATTTT. J is TRBJ2-3 and V is TRBV2; perhaps TRBD1 as D (5 bases). From germline, CDR1 is SNHLY and CDR2 FYNNEI. Deletions cut 2 bases from V and 4 bases from J, with 7 bases between. The CDR3 extends over 13 amino acids. Supplemented by reference TRBV2 and TRBJ2-3, the full variable domain reads EPEVTQTPSHQVTQMGQEVILRCVPISNHLYFYWYRQILGQKVEFLVSFYNNEISEKSEIFDDQFSVERPDGSNFTLKIRSTKLEDSAMYFCASSEMGPDTQYFGPGTRLTVL.

This chain connects TRBV11-2 to TRBJ1-1; 9 bases are shared with TRBD1. V lost 1 base to trimming and J lost 8 bases; unmatched junction nucleotides: 2. This CDR3 has 13 amino acids. CDR1 is SGHAT and CDR2 is FQNNGV in the germline V gene. The chain's CDR3 is CASSLGGTGEAFF. CDR3 bases: TGTGCCAGCAGCTTAGGTGGGACAGGGGAAGCTTTCTTT.

This sequence joins TRBV2 and TRBJ2-7; TRBD1 might be the D (5 bases). V dropped 6 bases and J dropped 0 bases, with 12 bases sitting between them. Germline-derived CDR1 and CDR2 are SNHLY and FYNNEI. The CDR3 extends over 14 amino acids. The CDR3 region is CASRNRFSSYEQYF. Here the CDR3 DNA reads TGTGCCAGCAGAAACAGGTTTAGCTCCTACGAGCAGTACTTC.

V and J are TRBV27 and TRBJ2-7, with TRBD2 as a possible D gene (6 bases). This CDR3 has 15 amino acids. CDR1 and CDR2 (germline): MNHEY, SMNVEV (reference sequence). V gave up 10 bases and J gave up 1 base, with 20 bases separating them. The chain's CDR3 is CATSAYGGKSYEQYF. CDR3 in DNA: TGTGCCACCAGCGCTTATGGGGGGAAGTCCTACGAGCAGTACTTC.

The chain's CDR3 is CASSRTSGSNTQYF. CDR3 sequence (DNA): TGTGCCAGCAGTCGAACTAGCGGGAGCAATACGCAGTATTTT. This chain connects TRBV11-3 to TRBJ2-3; 11 bases match TRBD2. Trimming removed 6 bases from V and 7 bases from J; junction bases left unmatched: 6. Per the germline V gene, CDR1 is SGHNT and CDR2 is YENEEA. The CDR3 contains 14 residues.

A single count supports this clone. The J gene is TRBJ2-5, the V gene TRBV15; 9 bases match TRBD2. Germline lookup yields CDR1 LNHNV and CDR2 YYDKDF (reference sequence). V lost 0 bases and J lost 1; bases outside the gene matches: 3. The CDR3 runs to 16 residues. CDR3 sequence reads: CATSRDWRGGQETQYF. The CDR3 DNA sequence: TGTGCCACCAGCAGAGACTGGCGGGGGGGCCAAGAGACCCAGTACTTC.

J is TRBJ2-3 and V is TRBV6-4; 13 bases line up with TRBD2. The CDR3 length is 15 residues. In germline, CDR1 is MRHNA, CDR2 SNTAGT. V was pared by 6 bases and J by 0 bases, with 0 bases of the junction left unmatched. For the CDR3, the DNA is TGTGCCAGCAGACTAGCGGGAGGGAGCACAGATACGCAGTATTTT. This gives the protein CASRLAGGSTDTQYF.

This chain connects TRBV7-2 to TRBJ2-5; 7 nucleotides agree with TRBD2. Germline V gene data show CDR1 as SGHTA and CDR2 as FQGNSA. With V trimmed by 3 bases and J by 5 bases, 3 bases remained unmatched. The CDR3 is 13 amino acids. The CDR3 is CASSLGGVETQYF. In DNA, the CDR3 is TGTGCCAGCAGCTTGGGGGGGGTGGAGACCCAGTACTTC.

The chain uses TRBV6-6 and TRBJ2-7, with a tentative D call TRBD1 (6 bases). Germline V lookup: CDR1 MNHNY, CDR2 SVGAGI (reference sequence). This CDR3 has 12 residues. V lost 6 bases and J lost 3, with 9 bases in between. CDR3 sequence: CASSEGVYEQYF. The CDR3 coding sequence is TGTGCCAGCAGCGAGGGGGTCTACGAGCAGTACTTC.

The rearrangement joins TRBV10-3 to TRBJ1-5; D may be TRBD1 (5 bases). The V end was cut by 11 bases, the J end by 2 bases, with 19 bases between. Germline V lookup: CDR1 ENHRY, CDR2 SYGVKD. The CDR3 totals 15 residues. In DNA, the CDR3 is TGTGCCTCGTCGACAGTAGCAACGGGCAATCAGCCCCAGCATTTT. Translating it yields CASSTVATGNQPQHF.